Shown below are 17 T cell receptor beta chains from a single sample sequenced in a study of cytomegalovirus exposure and HLA in healthy donors. The PCR ran on 60 Vbeta and 13 Jbeta primers. The method was immunoSEQ multiplex PCR; TCRdb's version includes in-frame clones alone and lacks a portion of them. The table includes 120,000 or so clones, 80% to 90% detected once. Material for sequencing was PBMCs. These receptors came from a man aged 35-49 years in good health and CMV-seronegative.

The V call is TRBV29-1, the J call TRBJ2-1, with 8 bases fitting TRBD2. The CDR3 is made up of 12 amino acids. V lost 5 bases to trimming and J lost 7 bases; unmatched junction nucleotides: 4. Germline loops: CDR1 SQVTM, CDR2 ANQGSEA. The CDR3 nucleotides are TGCAGCGTTTTGGCGGGAGGTAATGAGCAGTTCTTC. This translates into CSVLAGGNEQFF.

The chain links TRBV9 to TRBJ2-5; possible D gene TRBD2, 5 bases. V shed 0 bases and J shed 1 base, with 10 bases lying between them. Germline-derived CDR1 and CDR2 are SGDLS and YYNGEE. The CDR3 covers 15 residues. In DNA form, the CDR3 reads TGTGCCAGCAGCGTAGCCTGGAGCGGCCAAGAGACCCAGTACTTC. It codes for CASSVAWSGQETQYF.

Concerning this clone: This same CDR3 is encoded by further DNA sequences in the sample. The chain uses TRBV19 and TRBJ1-2; D remains ambiguous. This CDR3 has 12 amino acids. Looked up from germline, CDR1 is LNHDA and CDR2 is SQIVND (reference sequence). Trimming pared 5 bases from V and 2 bases from J, leaving 6 bases between. The CDR3 DNA sequence: TGTGCCAGTAGTGGCCAGAACTATGGCTACACCTTC. Its protein is CASSGQNYGYTF.

V and J are TRBV5-6 and TRBJ2-3; 9 bases align to TRBD2. Germline CDR1 SGHDT, CDR2 YYEEEE. CDR3 length equals 17 residues. With 0 bases clipped from V and 3 bases from J, the junction kept 8 bases outside the gene matches. The CDR3 sequence is CASSLEGASGETDTQYF. CDR3 DNA sequence: TGTGCCAGCAGCTTGGAGGGGGCTAGCGGGGAGACAGATACGCAGTATTTT.

This rearrangement joins TRBV9 to TRBJ2-7, with 7 bases identical to TRBD2. Germline values: CDR1 SGDLS, CDR2 YYNGEE. The V segment lost 0 bases and the J segment 2 bases; nucleotides outside the gene matches: 2. The CDR3 is 14 amino acids. Written as DNA, the CDR3 is TGTGCCAGCAGCGTAGGTGGGGGGGCCTACGAGCAGTACTTC. The encoded protein is CASSVGGGAYEQYF.

V is TRBV6-5 and J is TRBJ2-7; D call uncertain. CDR3 length equals 13 residues. The V gene lost 4 bases and the J gene lost 1 base, with 8 bases spanning the gap. Germline V lookup: CDR1 MNHEY, CDR2 SVGAGI. The CDR3: CASSSQISYEQYF. The CDR3 nucleotides are TGTGCCAGCAGTTCTCAGATTTCCTACGAGCAGTACTTC.

There are a few counts of this clone. The genes are TRBV4-3 and TRBJ1-2, with D perhaps TRBD1 (6 bases). Trimming removed 0 bases from V and 5 bases from J, with 16 bases in between. The length of the CDR3 is 16 residues. The germline CDR1 and CDR2 sequences are LGHNA and YSLEER. The CDR3 region is CASSQDSTRGGYGYTF. CDR3 DNA: TGCGCCAGCAGCCAAGACTCCACCCGAGGGGGTTATGGCTACACCTTC.

Only one count was recorded for this clone. The chain carries TRBV6-6 and TRBJ1-1, with D tentatively TRBD1 (6 bases). The CDR3 covers 15 residues. The V gene lost 0 bases and the J gene lost 2 bases, with 10 bases spanning the gap. Germline V CDR1 and CDR2: MNHNY, SVGAGI (reference sequence). The CDR3, as DNA: TGTGCCAGCAGTTACTCGAGGGACATCAACACTGAAGCTTTCTTT. This gives the protein CASSYSRDINTEAFF.

For this clone: One end of the junction is discordant with germline, which a read error may explain. The chain recombines TRBV4-1 with TRBJ1-3; 9 bases match TRBD1. Per the germline V gene, CDR1 is MGHRA and CDR2 is YSYEKL. The CDR3 extends over 19 amino acids. CDR3 sequence: CASSQGLGQGLALGYTIYF. DNA for the CDR3: TGCGCCAGCAGTCAAGGGCTAGGACAGGGGCTAGCTCTGGGGTACACCATATATTTT.

This clone was observed a single time. The CDR3 loop is CASRRAGTSETQYF. The CDR3 region has the DNA TGCGCCAGCAGGCGGGCCGGGACATCAGAGACCCAGTACTTC. The rearrangement links TRBV4-1 to TRBJ2-5, with a tentative D call TRBD1 (6 bases). Germline CDR1 MGHRA, CDR2 YSYEKL. This CDR3 has 14 residues. V was trimmed by 6 bases and J by 4 bases, leaving 15 bases between them.

The J gene is TRBJ1-1, the V gene TRBV2; no firm D call. The CDR3 runs to 14 residues. Between the trimmed V and J ends, which lost 4 bases and 6 bases, there was a span of 15 bases. CDR1 is SNHLY and CDR2 is FYNNEI in the germline V gene. The CDR3 loop reads CASSVFTRGAEAFF. CDR3 sequence (DNA): TGTGCCAGCAGTGTTTTCACTAGAGGAGCTGAAGCTTTCTTT.

This rearrangement joins TRBV5-1 to TRBJ2-3; 16 bases are shared with TRBD2. There are 16 residues in the CDR3. Per the germline V gene, CDR1 is SGHRS and CDR2 is YFSETQ. Trimming removed 4 bases from V and 6 bases from J; junction bases left unmatched: 5. As DNA, the CDR3 is TGCGCCAGCAGCGGGACTAGCGGGGGGGCCGCGGATACGCAGTATTTT. Amino acids: CASSGTSGGAADTQYF. Drawing the rest from reference TRBV5-1 and TRBJ2-3, the complete variable domain is KAGVTQTPRYLIKTRGQQVTLSCSPISGHRSVSWYQQTPGQGLQFLFEYFSETQRNKGNFPGRFSGRQFSNSRSEMNVSTLELGDSALYLCASSGTSGGAADTQYFGPGTRLTVL.

Of note for this clone: In the same sample, other DNA sequences code for this CDR3. The V call is TRBV25-1, the J call TRBJ2-5; D call uncertain. The V and J ends lost 6 bases and 4 bases respectively, with 3 bases between them. In germline, CDR1 is MGHDK, CDR2 SYGVNS. The CDR3 sequence is 10 residues long. The CDR3 reads CASSRETQYF. DNA of the CDR3: TGTGCCAGCAGCAGAGAGACCCAGTACTTC.

The chain uses TRBV5-1 and TRBJ1-2; 10 bases map to TRBD1. The length of the CDR3 is 14 residues. Germline CDR1 SGHRS, CDR2 YFSETQ. The junction had 6 bases not matched to a gene; V was cut back by 4 bases and J by 6 bases. CDR3 loop: CASSTGQGRDGYTF. CDR3 DNA: TGCGCCAGCAGCACGGGACAGGGGAGGGATGGCTACACCTTC. The full variable domain, in which reference TRBV5-1 and TRBJ1-2 provide the parts outside the CDR3, is KAGVTQTPRYLIKTRGQQVTLSCSPISGHRSVSWYQQTPGQGLQFLFEYFSETQRNKGNFPGRFSGRQFSNSRSEMNVSTLELGDSALYLCASSTGQGRDGYTFGSGTRLTVV.

The J gene is TRBJ2-3, the V gene TRBV7-9; TRBD2 aligns across 8 bases. Germline V CDR1 and CDR2: SEHNR, FQNEAQ (reference sequence). The CDR3 extends over 15 amino acids. The V and J ends lost 5 bases and 1 base, in that order; junction bases with no gene match: 5. The DNA of the CDR3 is TGTGCCAGCAGCGGTATAGCGGGGCGCACAGATACGCAGTATTTT. This codes for CASSGIAGRTDTQYF. The entire variable domain, with the rest obtained from reference TRBV7-9 and TRBJ2-3, is as follows: DTGVSQNPRHKITKRGQNVTFRCDPISEHNRLYWYRQTLGQGPEFLTYFQNEAQLEKSRLLSDRFSAERPKGSFSTLEIQRTEQGDSAMYLCASSGIAGRTDTQYFGPGTRLTVL.

V and J are TRBV5-1 and TRBJ1-1, with D tentatively TRBD1 (6 bases). V was shortened by 6 bases and J by 11 bases, with 14 bases between the two germline ends. The CDR3 has 11 amino acids. Germline V gives CDR1 SGHRS, CDR2 YFSETQ. As DNA, the CDR3 is TGCGCCAGCACTGGGGGCACGGACGCTTTCTTT. This codes for CASTGGTDAFF.

This chain uses TRBV10-3 with TRBJ1-2, with a possible D match to TRBD1 (6 bases). This CDR3 has 13 residues. V lost 3 bases and J 2 bases, leaving 7 bases between the germline ends. The germline gives CDR1 ENHRY, CDR2 SYGVKD. CDR3 sequence: CAISDQGNYGYTF. The CDR3 nucleotides are TGTGCCATCAGTGACCAGGGGAACTATGGCTACACCTTC.